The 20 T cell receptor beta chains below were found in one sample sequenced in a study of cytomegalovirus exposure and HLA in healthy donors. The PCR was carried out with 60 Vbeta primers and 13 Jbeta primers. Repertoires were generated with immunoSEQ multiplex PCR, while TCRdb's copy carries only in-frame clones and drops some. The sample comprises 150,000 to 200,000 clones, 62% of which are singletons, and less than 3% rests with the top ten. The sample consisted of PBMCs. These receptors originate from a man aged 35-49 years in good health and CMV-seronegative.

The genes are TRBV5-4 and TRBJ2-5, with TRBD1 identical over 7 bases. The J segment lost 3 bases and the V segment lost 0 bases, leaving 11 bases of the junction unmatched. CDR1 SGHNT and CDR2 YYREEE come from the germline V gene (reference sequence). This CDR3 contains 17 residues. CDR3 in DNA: TGTGCCAGCAGCTTGGAGGGGGCGTATCCCGCTAAAGAGACCCAGTACTTC. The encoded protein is CASSLEGAYPAKETQYF.

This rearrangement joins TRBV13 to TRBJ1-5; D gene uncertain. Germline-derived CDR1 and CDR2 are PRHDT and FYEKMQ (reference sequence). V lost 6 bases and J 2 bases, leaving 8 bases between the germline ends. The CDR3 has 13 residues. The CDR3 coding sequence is TGTGCCAGCAGTCAAGAGGGCAATCAGCCCCAGCATTTT. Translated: CASSQEGNQPQHF.

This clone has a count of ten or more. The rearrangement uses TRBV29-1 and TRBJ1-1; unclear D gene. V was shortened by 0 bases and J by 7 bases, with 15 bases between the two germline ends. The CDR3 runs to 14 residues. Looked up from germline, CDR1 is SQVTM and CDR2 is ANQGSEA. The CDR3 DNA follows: TGCAGCGTTGAAGATCCAACGCGGCAAAGTGAAGCTTTCTTT. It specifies CSVEDPTRQSEAFF.

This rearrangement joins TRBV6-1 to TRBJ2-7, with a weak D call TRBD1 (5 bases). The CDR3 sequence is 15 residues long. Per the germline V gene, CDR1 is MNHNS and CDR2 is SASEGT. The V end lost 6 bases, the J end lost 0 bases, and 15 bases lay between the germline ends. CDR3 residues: CASREIQGNSYEQYF. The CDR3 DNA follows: TGTGCCAGCAGGGAGATTCAGGGTAACTCCTACGAGCAGTACTTC.

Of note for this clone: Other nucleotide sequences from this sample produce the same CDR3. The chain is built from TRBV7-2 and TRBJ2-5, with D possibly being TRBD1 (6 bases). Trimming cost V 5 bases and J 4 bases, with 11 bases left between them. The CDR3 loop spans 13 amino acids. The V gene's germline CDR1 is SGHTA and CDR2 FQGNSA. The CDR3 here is CASSPRGSETQYF. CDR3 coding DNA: TGTGCCAGCAGCCCTAGGGGGTCAGAGACCCAGTACTTC. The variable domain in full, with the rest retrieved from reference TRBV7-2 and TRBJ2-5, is GAGVSQSPSNKVTEKGKDVELRCDPISGHTALYWYRQSLGQGLEFLIYFQGNSAPDKSGLPSDRFSAERTGGSVSTLTIQRTQQEDSAVYLCASSPRGSETQYFGPGTRLLVL.

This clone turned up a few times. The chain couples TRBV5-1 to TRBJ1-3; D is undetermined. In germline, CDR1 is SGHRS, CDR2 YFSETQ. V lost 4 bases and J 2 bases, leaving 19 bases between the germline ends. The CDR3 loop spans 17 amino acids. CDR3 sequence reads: CASSPVYRRGTGNTIYF. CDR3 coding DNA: TGCGCCAGCAGCCCAGTATATCGGCGAGGGACTGGAAACACCATATATTTT.

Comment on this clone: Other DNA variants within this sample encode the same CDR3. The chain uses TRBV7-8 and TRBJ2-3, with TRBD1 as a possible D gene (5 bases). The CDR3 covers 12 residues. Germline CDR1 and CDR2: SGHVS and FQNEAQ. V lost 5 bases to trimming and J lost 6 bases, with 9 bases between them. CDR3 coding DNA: TGTGCCAGCAGCCCAGGGCAGGATACGCAGTATTTT. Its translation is CASSPGQDTQYF.

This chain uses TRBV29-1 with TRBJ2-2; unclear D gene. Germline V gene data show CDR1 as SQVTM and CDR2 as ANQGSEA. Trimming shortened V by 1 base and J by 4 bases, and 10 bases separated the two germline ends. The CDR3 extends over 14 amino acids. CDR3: CSVEASRITGELFF. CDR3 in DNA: TGCAGCGTTGAAGCCTCGCGGATCACCGGGGAGCTGTTTTTT.

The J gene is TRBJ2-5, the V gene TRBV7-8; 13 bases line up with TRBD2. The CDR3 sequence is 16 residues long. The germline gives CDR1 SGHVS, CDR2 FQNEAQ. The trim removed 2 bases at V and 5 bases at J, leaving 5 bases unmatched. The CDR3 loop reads CASSLTSGRAGETQYF. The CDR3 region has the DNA TGTGCCAGCAGCTTAACTAGCGGGAGGGCCGGGGAGACCCAGTACTTC.

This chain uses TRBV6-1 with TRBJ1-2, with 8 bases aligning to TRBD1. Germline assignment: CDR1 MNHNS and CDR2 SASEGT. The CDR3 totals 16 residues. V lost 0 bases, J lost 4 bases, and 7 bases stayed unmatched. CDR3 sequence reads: CASSEAGGQDVYGYTF. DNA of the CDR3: TGTGCCAGCAGTGAAGCGGGGGGACAGGACGTCTATGGCTACACCTTC.

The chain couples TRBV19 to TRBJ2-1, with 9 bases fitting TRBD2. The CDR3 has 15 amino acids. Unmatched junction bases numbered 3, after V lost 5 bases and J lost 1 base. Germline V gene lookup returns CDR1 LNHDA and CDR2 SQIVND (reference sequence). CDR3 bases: TGTGCCAGTAGTTCAGCGGGAGGTTCCTACAATGAGCAGTTCTTC. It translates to CASSSAGGSYNEQFF. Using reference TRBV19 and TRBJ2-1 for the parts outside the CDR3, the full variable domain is DGGITQSPKYLFRKEGQNVTLSCEQNLNHDAMYWYRQDPGQGLRLIYYSQIVNDFQKGDIAEGYSVSREKKESFPLTVTSAQKNPTAFYLCASSSAGGSYNEQFFGPGTRLTVL.

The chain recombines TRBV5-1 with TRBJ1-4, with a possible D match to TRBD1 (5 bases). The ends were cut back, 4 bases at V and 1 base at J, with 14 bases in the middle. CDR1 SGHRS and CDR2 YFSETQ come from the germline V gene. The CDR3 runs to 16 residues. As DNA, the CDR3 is TGCGCCAGCAGCCCCGGGGGGGGTGGAACTAATGAAAAACTGTTTTTT. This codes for CASSPGGGGTNEKLFF.

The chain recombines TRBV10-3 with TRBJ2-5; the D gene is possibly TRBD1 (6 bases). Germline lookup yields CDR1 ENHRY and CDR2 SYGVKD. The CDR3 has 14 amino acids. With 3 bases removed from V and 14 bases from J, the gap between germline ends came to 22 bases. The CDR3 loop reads CAISEGGPTSRGYF. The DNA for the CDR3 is TGTGCCATCAGTGAAGGTGGCCCAACGTCCAGGGGTTACTTC.

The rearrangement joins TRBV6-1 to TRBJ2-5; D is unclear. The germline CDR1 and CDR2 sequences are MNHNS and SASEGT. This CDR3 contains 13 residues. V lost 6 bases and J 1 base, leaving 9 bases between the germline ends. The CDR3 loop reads CASSPASQETQYF. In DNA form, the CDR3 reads TGTGCCAGCAGCCCCGCCAGCCAAGAGACCCAGTACTTC.

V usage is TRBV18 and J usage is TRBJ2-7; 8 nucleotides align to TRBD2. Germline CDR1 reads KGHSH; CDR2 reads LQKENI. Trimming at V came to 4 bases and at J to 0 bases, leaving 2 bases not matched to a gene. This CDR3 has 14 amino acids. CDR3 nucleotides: TGTGCCAGCTCACTGGGACTAGTCTCCTACGAGCAGTACTTC. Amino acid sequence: CASSLGLVSYEQYF.

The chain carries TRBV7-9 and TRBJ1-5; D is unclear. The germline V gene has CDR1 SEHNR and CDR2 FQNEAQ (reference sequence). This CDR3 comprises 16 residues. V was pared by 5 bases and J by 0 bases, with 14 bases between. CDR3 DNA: TGTGCCAGCAGCCCCCTCGGAGTTAATAGCAATCAGCCCCAGCATTTT. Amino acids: CASSPLGVNSNQPQHF.

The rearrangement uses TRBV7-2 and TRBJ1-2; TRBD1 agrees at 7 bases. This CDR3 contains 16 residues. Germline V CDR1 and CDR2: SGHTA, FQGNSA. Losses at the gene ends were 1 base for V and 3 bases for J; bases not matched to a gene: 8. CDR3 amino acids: CASSLVGTEYHYGYTF. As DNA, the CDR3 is TGTGCCAGCAGCTTAGTCGGGACAGAGTATCACTATGGCTACACCTTC.

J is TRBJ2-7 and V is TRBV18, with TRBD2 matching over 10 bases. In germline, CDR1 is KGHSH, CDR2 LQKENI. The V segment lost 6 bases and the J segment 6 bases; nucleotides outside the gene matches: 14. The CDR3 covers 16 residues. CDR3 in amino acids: CASSKAGGPPPGEQYF. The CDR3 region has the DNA TGTGCCAGCTCCAAAGCGGGAGGGCCCCCGCCGGGCGAGCAGTACTTC.

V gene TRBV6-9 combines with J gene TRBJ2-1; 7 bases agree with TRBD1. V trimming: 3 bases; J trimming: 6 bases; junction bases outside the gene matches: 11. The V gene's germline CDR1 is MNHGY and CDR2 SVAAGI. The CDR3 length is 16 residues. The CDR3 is CASSYVLDRASNEQFF. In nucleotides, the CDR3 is TGTGCCAGCAGTTACGTCCTTGACAGGGCGTCCAATGAGCAGTTCTTC.

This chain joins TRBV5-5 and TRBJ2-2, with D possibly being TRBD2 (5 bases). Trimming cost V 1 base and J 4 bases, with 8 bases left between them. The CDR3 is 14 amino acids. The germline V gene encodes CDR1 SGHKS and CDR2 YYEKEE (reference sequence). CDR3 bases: TGTGCCAGCAGCTTGCGCGGGTTCACCGGGGAGCTGTTTTTT. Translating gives CASSLRGFTGELFF.